Listed here are 2 T cell receptor beta chains from one sample, sequenced in a study of T-cell memory formation after mild COVID-19. Via MiXCR, TCRdb re-called the 5' RACE reads, giving one row per CDR3 protein. The table has around 390,000 distinct CDR3 sequences, 15% to 20% seen once; the top ten hold around a fifth. The sequencing input was PBMCs or a T cell subset sorted from them (not recorded which). The receptors were sampled from a man younger than 30 who had mild COVID-19 (a few samples of this study predate the infection). Cell type and time point are not known.

V and J are TRBV4-2 and TRBJ1-6, with D possibly TRBD1 on 5 matching bases. CDR1 is LGHNA, CDR2 YNFKEQ, per germline. The CDR3 sequence is 16 residues long. With 1 base removed from V and 7 bases from J, the gap between germline ends came to 14 bases. As DNA, the CDR3 is TGTGCCAGCAGCCAAGCTCGGGACCGCAGGAATTCACCCCTCCACTTT. Protein sequence: CASSQARDRRNSPLHF.

This clonotype was observed many times. The CDR3 reads CASSPSPHTQYF. The CDR3, as DNA: TGTGCCAGCAGCCCATCGCCTCATACGCAGTATTTT. This chain links TRBV7-2 with TRBJ2-3; unclear D gene. The CDR3 is 12 amino acids. Germline CDR1 SGHTA, CDR2 FQGNSA. V was cut by 5 bases and J by 7 bases, with 10 bases left in between.